This TCR beta chain was recorded in a study of T cell changes during pregnancy in multiple sclerosis. The table came from immunoSEQ multiplex PCR; TCRdb's copy has only in-frame clones and leaves some out. The top ten clones hold roughly 2.5% of a sample with roughly 85,000 clones, about 89% of them seen once. The CDR3 runs to 14 residues. CDR1 and CDR2 from the germline V gene are MNHEY and SVGAGI. V lost 0 bases, J lost 5 bases, and 10 bases lay in between. The sequenced sample was peripheral blood, obtained in the first trimester of pregnancy. This chain connects TRBV6-5 to TRBJ1-2; D gene unclear. The source is a female donor with multiple sclerosis, enrolled in a pregnancy study. As DNA, the CDR3 is TGTGCCAGCAGTTACTCGGTGGGCCGGTATGGCTACACCTTC. Translating gives CASSYSVGRYGYTF.